These 30 T cell receptor beta chains were sequenced from one sample in a study of prognosis after radiotherapy for stage I lung cancer. Amplicons of TCR beta CDR3 were generated from genomic DNA by two-round multiplex PCR. First-round PCR, the initial amplification, used primers specific to each TRBV and TRBJ gene. MiXCR was run by TCRdb on the multiplex PCR reads, yielding one entry per CDR3 protein. The table includes about 12,000 distinct CDR3 sequences, about 56% detected once. Material: PBMCs, obtained before or after stereotactic body radiation therapy (not recorded which). The receptors were gathered from a donor aged 50 or older with non-small cell lung cancer.

The gene calls are TRBV6-2 or TRBV6-3 and TRBJ2-7, with 10 positions matching TRBD2. V shed 8 bases, J shed 6 bases, and the junction held 4 bases outside the gene matches. The CDR3 consists of 12 residues. Germline loops: CDR1 MNHEY, CDR2 SVGEGT. CDR3: CASSSGRPEQYF. DNA of the CDR3: TGTGCCAGCTCTAGCGGGAGACCCGAGCAGTACTTC.

The rearrangement links TRBV12-3 or TRBV12-4 to TRBJ1-6; TRBD1 matches 11 bases. The V gene end was trimmed by 2 bases and the J gene end by 6 bases; junction bases not matched to a gene: 9. The CDR3 is 18 residues long. The CDR3 region is CASSLSWTGGFSNSPLHF. CDR3 DNA: TGTGCCAGCAGTTTAAGTTGGACAGGGGGCTTTTCTAATTCACCCCTCCACTTT.

Of note for this clonotype: At one end the junction does not follow the germline gene, possibly because of a read error. The rearrangement links TRBV11-1 to TRBJ2-7; D may be TRBD1 (5 bases). The CDR3 sequence is 13 residues long. The germline CDR1 and CDR2 sequences are SGHAT and FQDESV (reference sequence). For the CDR3, the DNA is TGTGCCGGCAGCTTCTATGGGGCAGAGGAGCAGTACTTC. Protein: CAGSFYGAEEQYF.

This clonotype is labeled as medium-sized. The gene calls are TRBV19 and TRBJ1-2, with 9 bases aligning to TRBD1. Germline assignment: CDR1 LNHDA and CDR2 SQIVND (reference sequence). The CDR3 spans 15 residues. V gave up 9 bases and J gave up 8 bases; unmatched junction bases: 16. This chain's CDR3 is CASLLRGQGVEGYTF. The CDR3 DNA reads TGTGCCAGCTTACTTCGGGGACAGGGAGTAGAGGGCTACACCTTC.

Many counts were recorded for this clonotype. The V and J genes are TRBV11-2 and TRBJ2-1; unclear D gene. Germline V gene lookup returns CDR1 SGHAT and CDR2 FQNNGV. The CDR3 consists of 13 residues. Trimming stripped 1 base from V and 9 bases from J, with 10 bases between. The CDR3 DNA reads as TGTGCCAGCAGCTTAGGGGGATACTCTGAGCAGTTCTTC. This translates into CASSLGGYSEQFF.

As to this clonotype: An end of the junction does not agree with germline; a read error may underlie this. The chain joins TRBV20-1 to TRBJ1-2; D uncertain. The germline CDR1 and CDR2 sequences are DFQATT and SNEGSKA (reference sequence). The CDR3 is 16 amino acids. Here the CDR3 reads CSAEGAAGLANYGYTF. CDR3 coding DNA: TGCAGTGCCGAGGGCGCAGCCGGCTTAGCTAACTATGGCTACACATTC.

The V and J genes are TRBV6-5 and TRBJ1-6; the D gene is possibly TRBD1 (5 bases). Deletions cut 5 bases from V and 7 bases from J, with 12 bases between. Per germline, CDR1 MNHEY and CDR2 SVGAGI. This CDR3 has 14 amino acids. The CDR3 DNA is TGTGCCAGCAGTCACAGGAGTAAAAATTCACCCCTCCACTTT. Translation gives CASSHRSKNSPLHF.

This clonotype was detected ten times or more. The J gene is TRBJ2-4, the V gene TRBV7-9; possible D gene TRBD1, 5 bases. Germline values: CDR1 SEHNR, CDR2 FQNEAQ (reference sequence). The CDR3 spans 14 residues. V lost 1 base, J lost 11 bases, and 15 bases lay in between. The CDR3, as DNA: TGTGCCAGCAGCTTAGAGGGGATTGGAAGGGTTCAGTACTTC. It codes for CASSLEGIGRVQYF.

With respect to this clonotype: A read error may be the cause here, since a much bigger clone is one base away. The V gene is TRBV20-1, the J gene TRBJ2-5; TRBD2 matches 12 bases. From germline, CDR1 is DFQATT and CDR2 SNEGSKA (reference sequence). The ends lost 4 bases at V and 6 bases at J; junction bases unmatched: 9. The CDR3 is made up of 15 amino acids. CDR3 residues: CSATVTSGSGKTQYF. The CDR3 DNA is TGCAGTGCTACCGTGACTAGCGGGAGCGGTAAGACCCAGTACTTC.

This clonotype was seen more than once but under ten times. The chain uses TRBV7-8 and TRBJ2-7; D tentatively reads TRBD1 or TRBD2 (6 bases each). CDR3 size: 17 residues. Germline V gene data show CDR1 as SGHVS and CDR2 as FQNEAQ. Trimming removed 4 bases at V and 3 bases at J, with 22 bases between. CDR3 residues: CASSYDPLRGDNYEQYF. CDR3 nucleotides: TGTGCCAGCAGCTACGACCCGCTGCGCGGGGACAACTACGAGCAGTACTTC.

This rearrangement joins TRBV7-9 to TRBJ2-7; no reliable D call. The CDR3 loop spans 14 amino acids. CDR1 SEHNR and CDR2 FQNEAQ come from the germline V gene (reference sequence). Deletions cut 5 bases from V and 0 bases from J, with 11 bases between. As DNA, the CDR3 is TGTGCCAGCAGCCTAGGACGGAACTCCTACGAGCAGTACTTC. It yields the protein CASSLGRNSYEQYF. The variable domain in full, with the rest retrieved from reference TRBV7-9 and TRBJ2-7, is DTGVSQNPRHKITKRGQNVTFRCDPISEHNRLYWYRQTLGQGPEFLTYFQNEAQLEKSRLLSDRFSAERPKGSFSTLEIQRTEQGDSAMYLCASSLGRNSYEQYFGPGTRLTVT.

This clonotype ranks as medium-sized. The chain carries TRBV6-2 or TRBV6-3 and TRBJ2-3; 9 bases fit TRBD2. V trimming: 3 bases; J trimming: 6 bases; junction bases outside the gene matches: 7. Germline values: CDR1 MNHEY, CDR2 SVGEGT. The CDR3 loop spans 15 amino acids. The CDR3: CASSYSGSRRDTQYF. CDR3 nucleotides: TGTGCCAGCAGTTATAGCGGGAGCCGGAGGGATACGCAGTATTTT.

The V call is TRBV20-1, the J call TRBJ1-2; 10 nucleotides match TRBD1. With V trimmed by 4 bases and J by 2 bases, 7 bases remained unmatched. The CDR3 covers 15 residues. Germline CDR1 DFQATT, CDR2 SNEGSKA (reference sequence). The CDR3 DNA sequence: TGCAGTGCTACCGTACGACAGGGGGCCAACTATGGCTACACCTTC. This translates into CSATVRQGANYGYTF.

This clonotype was recorded at least ten times. V and J are TRBV27 and TRBJ1-5; a possible D gene is TRBD1 (5 bases). In germline, CDR1 is MNHEY, CDR2 SMNVEV (reference sequence). The germline V and J ends were trimmed by 3 bases and 2 bases, with 11 bases remaining between them. CDR3 length: 15 amino acids. In DNA form, the CDR3 reads TGTGCCAGCAGTTTTGAAGGGGCGGGCAATCAGCCCCAGCATTTT. Its translation: CASSFEGAGNQPQHF.

This clonotype has only one observation. This chain links TRBV12-3 or TRBV12-4 with TRBJ2-1; TRBD2 is a possible D gene (5 bases). V lost 1 base and J 7 bases, leaving 11 bases between the germline ends. This CDR3 has 14 residues. The CDR3 bases are TGTGCCAGCAGTTTAGGGACTTACAATAATGAGCAGTTCTTC. This gives the protein CASSLGTYNNEQFF.

The chain combines TRBV5-1 with TRBJ2-1; D is uncertain. The V end lost 0 bases, the J end lost 0 bases, and 4 bases lay between the germline ends. The CDR3 covers 14 residues. Per the germline V gene, CDR1 is SGHRS and CDR2 is YFSETQ. The CDR3: CASSLASSYNEQFF. As DNA, the CDR3 is TGCGCCAGCAGCTTGGCTAGCTCCTACAATGAGCAGTTCTTC.

This rearrangement joins TRBV18 to TRBJ2-7, with 7 bases matching TRBD1. The CDR3 has 16 amino acids. V dropped 5 bases and J dropped 7; count of bases not matched to a gene: 17. Germline CDR1 KGHSH, CDR2 LQKENI. CDR3 nucleotides: TGTGCCAGCTCATCGCCCACAGGGGACCTCCGCCGTGAGCAGTACTTC. The encoded protein is CASSSPTGDLRREQYF.

This clonotype is medium-sized in the sample. The CDR3 DNA is TGTGCCAGCAGCTCGAATACAGGGGGCCAATCACCCCTCCACTTT. Translation gives CASSSNTGGQSPLHF. This chain links TRBV6-4 with TRBJ1-6, with 9 bases lining up with TRBD1. Germline assignment: CDR1 MRHNA and CDR2 SNTAGT. This CDR3 is 15 amino acids long. V was clipped by 6 bases and J by 10 bases; unmatched bases: 10.

Ten or more counts support this clonotype. The V gene is TRBV20-1, the J gene TRBJ2-7; 14 nucleotides agree with TRBD2. This CDR3 spans 16 amino acids. Per the germline V gene, CDR1 is DFQATT and CDR2 is SNEGSKA (reference sequence). CDR3 amino acids: CSLRLAGGPSTGEQYF. The CDR3 nucleotides read TGCAGCCTCAGACTAGCGGGAGGGCCCAGCACTGGGGAGCAGTACTTC.

This clonotype was seen only once. A far larger clone is only one base removed, so a read error is likely. The rearrangement links TRBV24-1 to TRBJ2-5; 11 nucleotides line up with TRBD1. The J call may be wrong; the DNA end is better matched by TRBJ2-1. CDR1 is KGHDR, CDR2 SFDVKD, per germline. This CDR3 region has 17 residues. The CDR3 DNA reads TGTGCCACCAGTGATAGGCGTAGGGGACAGGGGGACAATGAGCAGTTCTTC. Encoded protein: CATSDRRRGQGDNEQFF.

This rearrangement joins TRBV14 to TRBJ1-2; D unresolved. Germline V gene data show CDR1 as SGHDN and CDR2 as FVKESK. CDR3 size: 13 residues. Trimming removed 4 bases from V and 2 bases from J, with 8 bases in between. The CDR3 sequence: CASSLDRNYGYTF. The DNA of the CDR3 is TGTGCCAGCAGCCTAGACCGAAACTATGGCTACACCTTC.

The chain employs TRBV11-1 and TRBJ2-1; 10 nucleotides match TRBD2. The CDR3 extends over 15 amino acids. The V gene's germline CDR1 is SGHAT and CDR2 FQDESV (reference sequence). J gave up 6 bases and V 3 bases, and 5 bases lay outside the gene matches. The CDR3 protein is CASSFGTSVFNEQFF. Written as DNA, the CDR3 is TGTGCCAGCAGCTTTGGGACTAGCGTATTCAATGAGCAGTTCTTC.

The CDR3 nucleotides are TGCAGTGCTCAGGGATATGGGAATCAGCCCCAGCATTTT. Residues: CSAQGYGNQPQHF. The chain employs TRBV20-1 and TRBJ1-5, with D possibly TRBD1 on 5 matching bases. The ends were cut back, 5 bases at V and 4 bases at J, with 12 bases in the middle. This CDR3 spans 13 amino acids. Germline V gene sequence: CDR1 DFQATT, CDR2 SNEGSKA (reference sequence).

By frequency in the sample, this clonotype is medium-sized. V usage is TRBV7-8 and J usage is TRBJ2-2; 13 positions agree with TRBD2. This CDR3 has 17 amino acids. Germline assignment: CDR1 SGHVS and CDR2 FQNEAQ. Losses at the gene ends were 4 bases for V and 5 bases for J; bases not matched to a gene: 7. The CDR3, as DNA: TGTGCCAGCAGCTCCGACGGACTAGCGGGAGTTACCGGGGAGCTGTTTTTT. This sequence encodes CASSSDGLAGVTGELFF.

This chain connects TRBV2 to TRBJ2-3; D uncertain. CDR3 length: 12 residues. V was shortened by 6 bases and J by 2 bases, with 6 bases between the two germline ends. Germline assignment: CDR1 SNHLY and CDR2 FYNNEI. CDR3 in DNA: TGTGCCAGCAGCATCACCACAGATACGCAGTATTTT. Protein product: CASSITTDTQYF.

In its sample, this clonotype was seen once. The chain has TRBV6-2 or TRBV6-3 and TRBJ2-6; D might be TRBD2 (5 bases). The CDR3 runs 17 residues. The germline V gene encodes CDR1 MNHEY and CDR2 SVGEGT. Trimming removed 11 bases at V and 0 bases at J, with 20 bases between. CDR3 in DNA: TGTGCCGTAGGAGGATGTCAGGTCCACTCTGGGGCCAACGTCCTGACTTTC. The encoded protein is CAVGGCQVHSGANVLTF.

By share of the sample, this clonotype is medium-sized. The CDR3 reads CASLPLTSGSDTQYF. CDR3 in DNA: TGTGCCAGCCTCCCTCTTACTAGCGGGAGTGATACGCAGTATTTT. This sequence joins TRBV12-3 or TRBV12-4 and TRBJ2-3; 11 bases map to TRBD2. The CDR3 runs to 15 residues. Trimming cost V 8 bases and J 6 bases; bases outside gene matches: 10.

Concerning this clonotype: A read error may account for a junction end that differs from germline. J is TRBJ1-6 and V is TRBV2; no firm D call. The CDR3 totals 11 residues. Germline V CDR1 and CDR2: SNHLY, FYNNEI. CDR3 nucleotide sequence: TGTGCCAGCGGCCAGGATTCACCCCTTCGCTTT. This encodes CASGQDSPLRF. Based on the CDR3 plus reference TRBV2 and TRBJ1-6, the full variable domain is EPEVTQTPSHQVTQMGQEVILRCVPISNHLYFYWYRQILGQKVEFLVSFYNNEISEKSEIFDDQFSVERPDGSNFTLKIRSTKLEDSAMYFCASGQDSPLRFGNGTRLTVT.

This clonotype is medium-sized (0.01 to 0.1%) in the sample. The J gene is TRBJ2-1, the V gene TRBV7-9; the D gene is possibly TRBD2 (5 bases). This CDR3 has 16 amino acids. Germline V gives CDR1 SEHNR, CDR2 FQNEAQ (reference sequence). Trimming removed 2 bases from V and 4 bases from J, with 15 bases in between. The CDR3 loop reads CASSLSAVGVYNEQFF. In DNA form, the CDR3 reads TGTGCCAGCAGCTTAAGCGCGGTCGGGGTATACAATGAGCAGTTCTTC.

This chain connects TRBV11-2 to TRBJ1-4; D not resolved. CDR1 is SGHAT, CDR2 FQNNGV, per germline. V was clipped by 4 bases and J by 12 bases, with 15 bases between them. This CDR3 is 13 amino acids long. CDR3 in amino acids: CASSSTPFGELFF. CDR3 in DNA: TGTGCCAGCAGCTCCACCCCGTTCGGGGAACTGTTTTTT.